This passage covers 32 T cell receptor beta chains from one sample sequenced in a study of T cell responses to AZD1222 COVID-19 vaccine. Sequencing used immunoSEQ multiplex PCR; TCRdb keeps in-frame clones, though not all of them. Among around 99,000 clones, about 92% were seen once, and the ten largest hold 12%. Sequenced material: peripheral blood, taken on day 0 of AZD1222 vaccination. These receptor sequences come from an adult in good health.

This chain uses TRBV29-1 with TRBJ1-5; D call uncertain. CDR1 is SQVTM, CDR2 ANQGSEA, per germline. The CDR3 has 11 amino acids. Trimming shortened V by 4 bases and J by 3 bases, and 4 bases separated the two germline ends. The CDR3 here is CSVGNNQPQHF. CDR3 in DNA: TGCAGCGTTGGCAACAATCAGCCCCAGCATTTT.

This chain uses TRBV28 with TRBJ2-1, with D uncertain. V shed 5 bases and J shed 10 bases, with 15 bases lying between them. CDR3 length: 13 amino acids. Per germline, CDR1 MDHEN and CDR2 SYDVKM. Here the CDR3 DNA reads TGTGCCAGCAGTCCTCATACGTTTGAAGAGCAGTTCTTC. Amino acid sequence: CASSPHTFEEQFF.

CDR3 DNA sequence: TGTGCCAGCAGCCGGATGAAGCGGGACACTGAAGCTTTCTTT. This gives the protein CASSRMKRDTEAFF. This chain links TRBV5-4 with TRBJ1-1; the D is unclear. The CDR3 runs 14 residues. The germline V and J ends were trimmed by 4 bases and 3 bases, with 13 bases remaining between them. The germline V gene encodes CDR1 SGHNT and CDR2 YYREEE (reference sequence).

This chain connects TRBV7-2 to TRBJ2-7; 8 nucleotides agree with TRBD2. Germline CDR1 reads SGHTA; CDR2 reads FQGNSA. This CDR3 is 17 amino acids long. Trimming removed 3 bases from V and 0 bases from J; junction bases left unmatched: 10. CDR3 protein: CASSFAYPGLVSYEQYF. In DNA form, the CDR3 reads TGTGCCAGCAGCTTTGCCTATCCGGGACTAGTCTCCTACGAGCAGTACTTC.

The V call is TRBV30, the J call TRBJ2-1; no reliable D call. The CDR3 runs to 11 residues. V shed 5 bases and J shed 7 bases, with 9 bases lying between them. Looked up from germline, CDR1 is GTSNPN and CDR2 is SVGIG (reference sequence). The DNA of the CDR3 is TGTGCCTGGGTAAGATATAATGAGCAGTTCTTC. Translation gives CAWVRYNEQFF.

The V call is TRBV10-3, the J call TRBJ1-1, with 8 bases lining up with TRBD1. The CDR3 is made up of 14 amino acids. Trimming took 7 bases from V and 5 from J; bases not matched to a gene: 9. The V gene's germline CDR1 is ENHRY and CDR2 SYGVKD. Here the CDR3 reads CAIKGQGRETEAFF. CDR3 in DNA: TGTGCCATCAAAGGACAGGGAAGGGAAACTGAAGCTTTCTTT.

The chain combines TRBV19 with TRBJ2-2; TRBD1 matches at 12 bases. CDR3 size: 18 residues. Germline CDR1 reads LNHDA; CDR2 reads SQIVND (reference sequence). With 5 bases clipped from V and 8 bases from J, the junction kept 15 bases outside the gene matches. CDR3 nucleotide sequence: TGTGCCAGTAGTCTTTCTCCGGGACAGGGGGCCTTTATAGGGGAGCTGTTTTTT. The encoded protein is CASSLSPGQGAFIGELFF.

The gene calls are TRBV10-3 and TRBJ2-2; 9 positions match TRBD1. The CDR3 runs 14 residues. Germline CDR1 ENHRY, CDR2 SYGVKD. V was clipped by 6 bases and J by 5 bases; unmatched bases: 4. CDR3 sequence reads: CAIRGQGGTGELFF. As DNA, the CDR3 is TGTGCCATCAGGGGACAGGGAGGTACCGGGGAGCTGTTTTTT.

This chain uses TRBV5-4 with TRBJ2-2; 10 bases are a match to TRBD2. The trim removed 2 bases at V and 4 bases at J, leaving 11 bases unmatched. CDR1 is SGHNT, CDR2 YYREEE, per germline (reference sequence). This CDR3 contains 18 residues. This CDR3 is CASSFPTTSGLVTGELFF. The CDR3 DNA sequence: TGTGCCAGCAGCTTTCCTACGACTAGCGGGCTAGTCACCGGGGAGCTGTTTTTT.

The rearrangement joins TRBV7-6 to TRBJ2-6, with D tentatively TRBD1 (5 bases). This CDR3 spans 16 amino acids. Germline V gene lookup returns CDR1 SGHVS and CDR2 FNYEAQ. Trimming cost V 1 base and J 5 bases, with 12 bases left between them. The CDR3 is CASSLGGTRRANVLTF. DNA for the CDR3: TGTGCCAGCAGCTTAGGGGGCACCCGACGGGCCAACGTCCTGACTTTC.

The chain is built from TRBV5-1 and TRBJ1-1, with D perhaps TRBD1 (6 bases). Germline values: CDR1 SGHRS, CDR2 YFSETQ. V dropped 0 bases and J dropped 5 bases, with 14 bases sitting between them. CDR3 length: 15 amino acids. The CDR3 coding sequence is TGCGCCAGCAGCTTGGTTACAGGGCCACGGACTGAAGCTTTCTTT. This sequence encodes CASSLVTGPRTEAFF.

This clone was observed once. The CDR3, as DNA: TGTGCCAGCAGTGTCAGTCAGGGCAGTAACATTCAGTACTTC. Its translation: CASSVSQGSNIQYF. This rearrangement joins TRBV2 to TRBJ2-4; possibly TRBD1 for D (5 bases). V was trimmed by 4 bases and J by 7 bases, leaving 14 bases between them. This CDR3 comprises 14 residues. Per the germline V gene, CDR1 is SNHLY and CDR2 is FYNNEI.

The chain combines TRBV5-1 with TRBJ2-1; D is unclear. This CDR3 is 16 amino acids long. The V end was cut by 5 bases, the J end by 3 bases, with 18 bases between. Germline CDR1 SGHRS, CDR2 YFSETQ. CDR3 residues: CASSGRSRGGYNEQFF. CDR3 in DNA: TGCGCCAGCAGTGGAAGAAGTAGAGGTGGCTACAATGAGCAGTTCTTC.

The rearrangement uses TRBV7-9 and TRBJ1-6, with D possibly being TRBD1 (6 bases). Trimming took off 2 bases at V and 7 bases at J, with 18 bases between the two ends. From germline, CDR1 is SEHNR and CDR2 FQNEAQ (reference sequence). The CDR3 is made up of 17 amino acids. CDR3 residues: CASSLLIGGAFNSPLHF. DNA for the CDR3: TGTGCCAGCAGCTTACTTATCGGGGGGGCCTTCAATTCACCCCTCCACTTT.

The chain's CDR3 is CASSHRDRPYSPLHF. CDR3 in DNA: TGTGCCAGCTCACACCGGGACAGACCGTATTCACCCCTCCACTTT. This chain connects TRBV18 to TRBJ1-6; 7 nucleotides match TRBD1. V lost 4 bases to trimming and J lost 8 bases; unmatched junction nucleotides: 8. From germline, CDR1 is KGHSH and CDR2 LQKENI. The CDR3 consists of 15 residues.

The chain employs TRBV27 and TRBJ1-1; D is unresolved. V lost 2 bases, J lost 1 base, and 8 bases lay in between. The CDR3 loop spans 14 amino acids. CDR1 and CDR2 (germline): MNHEY, SMNVEV (reference sequence). CDR3 DNA: TGTGCCAGCAGTTTAGGACCGAGGAACACTGAAGCTTTCTTT. Protein product: CASSLGPRNTEAFF.

This chain links TRBV6-5 with TRBJ2-7; 8 bases match TRBD2. The CDR3 runs 16 residues. Germline V CDR1 and CDR2: MNHEY, SVGAGI. V trimming: 0 bases; J trimming: 5 bases; junction bases outside the gene matches: 9. The CDR3 region is CASSYSRFGGGNEQYF. In nucleotides, the CDR3 is TGTGCCAGCAGTTACTCGCGATTCGGCGGGGGGAACGAGCAGTACTTC.

The chain uses TRBV9 and TRBJ1-2, with a tentative D call TRBD1 (6 bases). This CDR3 has 15 residues. CDR1 is SGDLS and CDR2 is YYNGEE in the germline V gene. V lost 0 bases to trimming and J lost 4 bases, with 13 bases between them. The CDR3 coding sequence is TGTGCCAGCAGCGTAGAAGGCAGGGGATCCTATGGCTACACCTTC. This translates into CASSVEGRGSYGYTF. Drawing the rest from reference TRBV9 and TRBJ1-2, the complete variable domain is DSGVTQTPKHLITATGQRVTLRCSPRSGDLSVYWYQQSLDQGLQFLIQYYNGEERAKGNILERFSAQQFPDLHSELNLSSLELGDSALYFCASSVEGRGSYGYTFGSGTRLTVV.

This clone is termed medium-sized. This sequence joins TRBV14 and TRBJ2-3; TRBD2 is a possible D gene (6 bases). V was clipped by 5 bases and J by 4 bases, with 19 bases between them. Germline lookup yields CDR1 SGHDN and CDR2 FVKESK. The CDR3 spans 16 residues. Here the CDR3 reads CASSKNPGERADTQYF. The CDR3 bases are TGTGCCAGCAGCAAAAACCCGGGGGAACGAGCAGATACGCAGTATTTT.

V gene TRBV12-3 or TRBV12-4 combines with J gene TRBJ1-6; D is unresolved. The CDR3 sequence is 12 residues long. Deletions cut 3 bases from V and 7 bases from J, with 4 bases between. CDR3 DNA sequence: TGTGCCAGCAGTTTCCCCAATTCACCCCTCCACTTT. Its translation: CASSFPNSPLHF.

The chain combines TRBV9 with TRBJ2-5, with TRBD2 as a possible D gene (6 bases). The CDR3 covers 14 residues. Trimming removed 1 base at V and 2 bases at J, with 9 bases between. Germline V gene lookup returns CDR1 SGDLS and CDR2 YYNGEE. CDR3 DNA sequence: TGTGCCAGCAGCGTACGGGGGTATCAAGAGACCCAGTACTTC. This sequence encodes CASSVRGYQETQYF.

The chain links TRBV6-5 to TRBJ1-1; D uncertain. The CDR3 covers 14 residues. CDR1 and CDR2 from the germline V gene are MNHEY and SVGAGI. V was clipped by 6 bases and J by 5 bases, with 16 bases between them. As DNA, the CDR3 is TGTGCCAGCAGCCTGAGGTCCAGTCTGACTGAAGCTTTCTTT. As protein: CASSLRSSLTEAFF.

The chain links TRBV27 to TRBJ2-5, with D unresolved. Trimming stripped 7 bases from V and 1 base from J, with 13 bases between. Germline V gene data show CDR1 as MNHEY and CDR2 as SMNVEV (reference sequence). This CDR3 spans 14 amino acids. CDR3 residues: CASKVLASQETQYF. CDR3 nucleotide sequence: TGTGCCAGCAAGGTTCTGGCCAGCCAAGAGACCCAGTACTTC.

This clone was picked up one time. The V gene is TRBV19, the J gene TRBJ2-1; TRBD1 matches at 10 bases. V was clipped by 6 bases and J by 2 bases; unmatched bases: 7. From germline, CDR1 is LNHDA and CDR2 SQIVND (reference sequence). This CDR3 comprises 16 residues. CDR3 in DNA: TGTGCCAGTAGCATTGGGGGACAGGGGCCCTACAATGAGCAGTTCTTC. The encoded protein is CASSIGGQGPYNEQFF.

This chain links TRBV10-3 with TRBJ1-2; maybe TRBD1 (6 bases). There are 15 residues in the CDR3. V dropped 8 bases and J dropped 1 base, with 17 bases sitting between them. Germline V gives CDR1 ENHRY, CDR2 SYGVKD. The CDR3 is CAIDKGESLNYGYTF. DNA for the CDR3: TGTGCCATCGATAAGGGGGAGTCCCTTAACTATGGCTACACCTTC.

The chain couples TRBV6-4 to TRBJ2-3, with 8 bases identical to TRBD1. The CDR3 is made up of 15 amino acids. Per germline, CDR1 MRHNA and CDR2 SNTAGT. Losses at the gene ends were 5 bases for V and 4 bases for J; bases not matched to a gene: 8. CDR3 residues: CASSTGGKGSDTQYF. CDR3 in DNA: TGTGCCAGCAGTACAGGGGGAAAAGGTTCAGATACGCAGTATTTT.

This chain connects TRBV19 to TRBJ1-5; 8 nucleotides agree with TRBD1. CDR1 and CDR2 (germline): LNHDA, SQIVND (reference sequence). Trimming at V came to 5 bases and at J to 6 bases, leaving 6 bases not matched to a gene. This CDR3 spans 14 amino acids. This CDR3 is CASSVQGAAQPQHF. The CDR3 DNA follows: TGTGCCAGTAGTGTGCAGGGGGCAGCTCAGCCCCAGCATTTT. Complete variable domain (other parts from reference TRBV19 and TRBJ1-5): DGGITQSPKYLFRKEGQNVTLSCEQNLNHDAMYWYRQDPGQGLRLIYYSQIVNDFQKGDIAEGYSVSREKKESFPLTVTSAQKNPTAFYLCASSVQGAAQPQHFGDGTRLSIL.

This chain connects TRBV21-1 to TRBJ1-3; no check of the table's D call, TRBD1, against the DNA was made. TRBV21-1 is deemed a pseudogene. The CDR3 has 18 residues. In DNA form, the CDR3 reads TGTGCCAGCAGCAAAGGTCACAGCTCACCAAGCTCTGGAAACACCATATATTTT. Translating it yields CASSKGHSSPSSGNTIYF.

The chain employs TRBV7-9 and TRBJ1-6; perhaps TRBD1 as D (6 bases). V was cut by 7 bases and J by 8 bases, with 12 bases left in between. The germline gives CDR1 SEHNR, CDR2 FQNEAQ (reference sequence). The CDR3 has 13 amino acids. The CDR3 DNA reads as TGTGCCAGCACCAAGGGGGGGGATTCACCCCTCCACTTT. Translating it yields CASTKGGDSPLHF.

The chain joins TRBV5-4 to TRBJ1-5; the D is unclear. V lost 3 bases to trimming and J lost 3 bases, with 7 bases between them. Germline CDR1 is SGHNT and CDR2 is YYREEE (reference sequence). This CDR3 region has 13 residues. This CDR3 reads CASSSDINQPQHF. The CDR3, as DNA: TGTGCCAGCAGCTCAGACATCAATCAGCCCCAGCATTTT.

The rearrangement uses TRBV10-2 and TRBJ2-7, with TRBD1 matching over 10 bases. Trimming removed 5 bases from V and 5 bases from J; junction bases left unmatched: 3. CDR1 WSHSY and CDR2 SAAADI come from the germline V gene. This CDR3 region has 13 residues. The CDR3: CASSFDRGHEQYF. The CDR3 DNA reads as TGCGCCAGCAGTTTTGACAGGGGGCACGAGCAGTACTTC.

Notes on this clone: A read error may account for a junction end that differs from germline. This chain joins TRBV6-5 and TRBJ2-1; D gene unclear. The CDR3 consists of 13 residues. Per the germline V gene, CDR1 is MNHEY and CDR2 is SVGAGI. The CDR3 is CASSYSVGSPTLF. The CDR3 nucleotides are TGTGCCAGCAGTTACTCCGTCGGATCGCCAACCCTCTTC.